This TCR beta chain was recorded in a study of T-cell reconstitution after alpha-beta-depleted transplantation in children. TCRbeta library construction was performed incorporating unique molecular identifiers. TCRdb recomputed calls from the PCR reads with MiXCR, one row per CDR3 protein. The sample has about 200,000 distinct CDR3 sequences, 7% to 9% seen once. Study-wide findings and caveats: Alpha-beta T cells about two months after transplant reportedly derived from several hundred expanded graft clones. T-cell counts and diversity were attributed mostly to newly produced T cells one year after transplant. Recipient T cells and thymic progenitors that survived were the source of the high TCRbeta diversity seen at day 60 in some patients.

With regard to this clonotype: The antigen remains undetermined. At one end, the junction sequence differs from germline, possibly due to a read error.

CDR1 SSHAT and CDR2 FNYEAQ come from the germline V gene (reference sequence). CDR3 length: 15 residues. The chain recombines TRBV7-7 with TRBJ2-5, with 9 bases matching TRBD2. The sample here was PBMCs, mostly from graft donor cells, taken 360 days after TCRalphabeta/CD19-depleted stem cell transplant. This clonotype was obtained from a male patient under 10 years old who had a stem cell transplant for acute myeloid leukemia, so the T cells may come from the graft donor. CDR3 region: CASSLSASGVETQYF. CDR3 coding DNA: TGTGCTAGCAGCTTATCAGCTAGCGGGGTTGAGACCCAGTACTTC.